This T cell receptor beta chain is from a study of T cell responses to AZD1222 COVID-19 vaccine. Overall study findings and caveats: Donor demographics were predominantly white British with a female majority; clonal diversity may be underestimated.

Comment on this clone: The target antigen is unknown.

Data came from immunoSEQ multiplex PCR; TCRdb stores just in-frame clones and leaves some out. This sample yields 95,000 to 150,000 clones, of which 90% to 95% are seen a single time; approximately 5.1% belongs to the top ten. The receptor was derived from an adult who received the AZD1222 COVID-19 vaccine. Sequenced material: peripheral blood, taken 28 days after the second AZD1222 dose.

CDR3 bases: TGTGCCAGCAGCTTAGACCCCGGATTCTATAATTCACCCCTCCACTTT. Amino acids: CASSLDPGFYNSPLHF. The chain combines TRBV7-2 with TRBJ1-6, with no clear D. The CDR3 spans 16 residues. CDR1 and CDR2 from the germline V gene are SGHTA and FQGNSA. V dropped 1 base and J dropped 3 bases, with 10 bases sitting between them.